These T cell receptor beta chains were read from a single sample in a study of T cell repertoires in cytomegalovirus infection. No antigen has been assigned to these receptors. TCRdb called the reads again in MiXCR, with one record for every CDR3 protein. The sample consists of about 52,000 distinct CDR3 sequences, about 20% of them appearing once. Here the sequenced sample was CD8+ T cells from cultured PBMCs, taken from culture after CMV antigen stimulation. Receptors were obtained from a human donor in good health (CMV status not recorded). Some clones in this sample may be carry-over from other donors' samples. CDR3s include the opening cysteine and the closing phenylalanine or tryptophan. The D gene is left open where the match is weak. A row's size may be missing; if present it is once, few, many or a size class.

>TRBJ2-2|TRBD1|15|few|TRBV5-5
CASSFPGQGIGELFF
TGTGCCAGCAGCTTCCCGGGACAGGGTATCGGGGAGCTGTTTTTT
>TRBJ1-1|.|11|.|TRBV7-4
CASSLVRGAFF
TGTGCCAGCAGCTTAGTACGAGGGGCTTTCTTT
>TRBJ2-7|TRBD1|14|.|TRBV20-1
CSATGGTYLYEQYF
TGCAGTGCCACAGGGGGGACCTATCTCTACGAGCAGTACTTC
>TRBJ2-6|.|15|few|TRBV7-2
CASSPRVTGANVLTF
TGTGCCAGCAGCCCCAGGGTTACTGGGGCCAACGTCCTGACTTTC
>TRBJ1-2|TRBD1|15|.|TRBV10-2
CASSESAGGGYGYTF
TGCGCCAGCAGTGAGTCGGCAGGGGGCGGCTATGGCTACACCTTC
>TRBJ1-5|.|18|.|TRBV13
CVSSRLWAYQSPNQPQHF
TGTGTCAGCAGCCGGCTTTGGGCTTACCAATCTCCCAATCAGCCCCAGCATTTT
>TRBJ1-2|.|11|few|TRBV7-9
CASPDIYGYTF
TGTGCCAGCCCAGATATTTATGGCTACACCTTC
>TRBJ2-7|TRBD1|14|few|TRBV4-1
CASSIRTGIYEQYF
TGCGCCAGCAGCATTCGGACAGGGATATACGAGCAGTACTTC
>TRBJ2-7|TRBD2|16|.|TRBV28
CAISGTSGGFSYEQYF
TGTGCCATCAGTGGCACTAGCGGGGGTTTCTCCTACGAGCAGTACTTC
>TRBJ1-5|.|14|.|TRBV6-1
CASCSWGGYQPQHF
TGTGCCAGCTGCTCGTGGGGAGGCTATCAGCCCCAGCATTTT
>TRBJ2-5|TRBD1|17|few|TRBV7-9
CASSLPDRGLGQETQYF
TGTGCCAGCAGCTTGCCGGACAGGGGGCTGGGGCAAGAGACCCAGTACTTC
>TRBJ1-5|.|15|few|TRBV7-2
CASSPAGGALQPQHF
TGTGCCAGCAGCCCCGCCGGGGGGGCGCTTCAGCCCCAGCATTTT
>TRBJ2-3|TRBD1|18|.|TRBV7-9
CASSSRDSLPGETDTQYF
TGTGCCAGCAGCTCCCGGGACAGCCTGCCAGGTGAAACAGATACGCAGTATTTT
>TRBJ2-5|.|15|few|TRBV7-6
CASSLEDLGVETQYF
TGTGCCAGCAGCTTAGAAGATCTGGGAGTCGAGACCCAGTACTTC
>TRBJ2-2|.|15|.|TRBV6-6
CASQGPLKNTGELFF
TGTGCCAGTCAGGGGCCCCTGAAGAACACCGGGGAGCTGTTTTTT